Listed here are 10 T cell receptor beta chains from one sample, sequenced in a study of regulatory T cells in long-lasting Graves disease. Relying on iRepertoire HTBI primers and Arm-PCR of CDR3 regions, the team built TCR beta libraries. TCRdb reprocessed the multiplex PCR reads via MiXCR and lists one record per CDR3 protein. The data hold roughly 420,000 distinct CDR3 sequences, with less than 20% observed a single time. Time point described: newly diagnosed GD, antithyroid drugs for less than 3 months. The TCR library was made from RNA extracted from PBMCs. These data were likewise used in another study, on T cells in Graves' hyperthyroidism and ophthalmopathy.

The input for sequencing was peripheral blood mononuclear cells (PBMCs), taken at new diagnosis, from a patient treated with antithyroid drugs. The receptor source for this set is a woman aged 25 to 39 with Graves disease.

The sample holds many counts of this clonotype. The chain joins TRBV18 to TRBJ2-7, with 10 positions matching TRBD1. The CDR3 runs 16 residues. Germline V lookup: CDR1 KGHSH, CDR2 LQKENI. The ends lost 0 bases at V and 6 bases at J; junction bases unmatched: 8. In nucleotides, the CDR3 is TGTGCCAGCTCACCACCCGGTGACAGGGGGCTCTCCGAGCAGTACTTC. This codes for CASSPPGDRGLSEQYF.

There are many counts of this clonotype. The chain uses TRBV28 and TRBJ2-7; 9 nucleotides line up with TRBD2. Trimming removed 7 bases from V and 0 bases from J; junction bases left unmatched: 7. Germline CDR1 and CDR2: MDHEN and SYDVKM. The CDR3 has 15 amino acids. CDR3 bases: TGTGCCAGCACGTCTCTAGCGGGGAGCTCCTACGAGCAGTACTTC. Its translation is CASTSLAGSSYEQYF. The full variable domain, with the rest looked up from reference TRBV28 and TRBJ2-7, is DVKVTQSSRYLVKRTGEKVFLECVQDMDHENMFWYRQDPGLGLRLIYFSYDVKMKEKGDIPEGYSVSREKKERFSLILESASTNQTSMYLCASTSLAGSSYEQYFGPGTRLTVT.

The gene calls are TRBV6-9 and TRBJ2-1, with 9 positions matching TRBD2. In germline, CDR1 is MNHGY, CDR2 SVAAGI. Unmatched junction bases numbered 16, after V lost 3 bases and J lost 7 bases. This CDR3 region has 18 residues. The CDR3 coding sequence is TGTGCCAGCAGTTACTCCCTTAGCGGGAGAGGGAAAGGAAATGAGCAGTTCTTC. Protein: CASSYSLSGRGKGNEQFF.

In this sample, this clonotype turned up a few times. One end of the junction does not line up with germline, which may come from a read error. The chain is built from TRBV5-1 and TRBJ1-1, with 8 bases fitting TRBD1. The CDR3 length is 15 residues. CDR1 is SGHRS and CDR2 is YFSETQ in the germline V gene. DNA for the CDR3: TGTGCCAGCAGCCCGCGGACAGGGTTGAACACTGAAGCTTTCTTT. This sequence encodes CASSPRTGLNTEAFF.

As to this clonotype: With a much larger clone just one base away, this may be a read error. V gene TRBV28 combines with J gene TRBJ2-1; D is perhaps TRBD2 (6 bases). Germline V gives CDR1 MDHEN, CDR2 SYDVKM. This CDR3 comprises 15 residues. Trimming took 3 bases from V and 6 from J, leaving 15 bases between them. The CDR3 DNA follows: TGTGCCAGCAGTTTTGTCCATGGGGAGGTCAATGAGCAGTTCTTC. This translates into CASSFVHGEVNEQFF.

This clonotype was detected only a few times. The chain recombines TRBV28 with TRBJ2-7; D assignment may be TRBD1 or TRBD2 (5 bases each). Germline CDR1 reads MDHEN; CDR2 reads SYDVKM. With 4 bases removed from V and 9 bases from J, the gap between germline ends came to 25 bases. The CDR3 loop spans 16 amino acids. CDR3 protein: CASSSSGTAIPGGQYF. CDR3 in DNA: TGTGCCAGCAGTTCCTCCGGGACGGCCATTCCGGGCGGGCAGTACTTC.

This clonotype appeared a few times. The V and J genes are TRBV4-1 and TRBJ2-3, with TRBD2 identical over 7 bases. The CDR3 length is 16 residues. Unmatched junction bases numbered 5, after V lost 2 bases and J lost 0 bases. CDR1 and CDR2 from the germline V gene are MGHRA and YSYEKL. The CDR3 nucleotides read TGCGCCAGCAGCCAAATCCTAGCGGCTAGCACAGATACGCAGTATTTT. Its translation is CASSQILAASTDTQYF.

This clonotype was detected ten times or more. This chain uses TRBV11-2 with TRBJ2-6, with 8 bases fitting TRBD1. The CDR3 sequence is 15 residues long. Germline V gives CDR1 SGHAT, CDR2 FQNNGV. The ends lost 6 bases at V and 4 bases at J; junction bases unmatched: 5. The CDR3 reads CASRETGAGANVLTF. For the CDR3, the DNA is TGTGCCAGCAGGGAGACAGGGGCCGGGGCCAACGTCCTGACTTTC.

This clonotype was found many times. The J gene is TRBJ2-7, the V gene TRBV9, with a tentative D call TRBD1 (6 bases). Germline V gene sequence: CDR1 SGDLS, CDR2 YYNGEE. The CDR3 runs 14 residues. The germline V and J ends were trimmed by 3 bases and 0 bases, with 10 bases remaining between them. CDR3 sequence (DNA): TGTGCCAGCAGCGAGGGGGTTCTCTCCTACGAGCAGTACTTC. This sequence encodes CASSEGVLSYEQYF.

This clonotype was counted ten times or more. This sequence joins TRBV9 and TRBJ1-1; D not certain. Germline loops: CDR1 SGDLS, CDR2 YYNGEE. V was clipped by 0 bases and J by 1 base, with 7 bases between them. The CDR3 is 14 residues long. CDR3 sequence reads: CASSVEARNTEAFF. The CDR3, as DNA: TGTGCCAGCAGCGTAGAGGCAAGGAACACTGAAGCTTTCTTT.